These 25 T cell receptor beta chains share one sample of origin, sequenced in a study of CD8+ T cells in alopecia areata. As for treatment: oral pan-JAK inhibitor, 5-10 mg twice daily. Extraction of RNA preceded its reverse transcription into cDNA, which served as the sequencing template. Clones were read by immunoSEQ multiplex PCR, and TCRdb kept only the in-frame ones, dropping some. The sample has 90,000 to 150,000 clones; around 56% are singletons. This sample comprised CD4+ T cells sorted from blood, obtained at week 4, from a patient treated with tofacitinib. The receptors originated from a human donor with alopecia areata.

The V call is TRBV6-6, the J call TRBJ1-1, with a possible D match to TRBD1 (6 bases). Trimming took off 2 bases at V and 0 bases at J, with 13 bases between the two ends. Germline V gene sequence: CDR1 MNHNY, CDR2 SVGAGI (reference sequence). This CDR3 is 16 amino acids long. CDR3 in DNA: TGTGCCAGCAGTTACGACAGGTCAGCGCTGAACACTGAAGCTTTCTTT. Encoded protein: CASSYDRSALNTEAFF.

This chain links TRBV19 with TRBJ2-7; weak D call: TRBD1 (5 bases). The V end lost 6 bases, the J end lost 4 bases, and 10 bases lay between the germline ends. The germline V gene has CDR1 LNHDA and CDR2 SQIVND (reference sequence). There are 12 residues in the CDR3. The CDR3 coding sequence is TGTGCCAGTAGCGAGCAGGGTTACGAGCAGTACTTC. Protein: CASSEQGYEQYF.

The V call is TRBV29-1, the J call TRBJ2-5; D uncertain. V lost 4 bases and J 5 bases, leaving 14 bases between the germline ends. The CDR3 contains 13 residues. Germline V gene lookup returns CDR1 SQVTM and CDR2 ANQGSEA. The CDR3 sequence: CSVAAGLIETQYF. As DNA, the CDR3 is TGCAGCGTTGCCGCCGGGCTGATCGAGACCCAGTACTTC.

The V call is TRBV23-1, the J call TRBJ2-7; unclear D gene. Being an ORF, TRBV23-1 has a function that is uncertain. V lost 8 bases and J lost 3, with 2 bases in between. The CDR3 is 9 residues long. CDR3 sequence reads: CASHYEQYF. The CDR3 bases are TGCGCCAGCCACTACGAGCAGTACTTC.

The genes are TRBV5-4 and TRBJ2-6; D might be TRBD1 (5 bases). Germline CDR1 and CDR2: SGHNT and YYREEE (reference sequence). This CDR3 spans 15 amino acids. With 3 bases removed from V and 4 bases from J, the gap between germline ends came to 11 bases. CDR3 residues: CASSWAGFGANVLTF. In nucleotides, the CDR3 is TGTGCCAGCAGCTGGGCAGGGTTCGGGGCCAACGTCCTGACTTTC.

This clone was seen just once. This chain's CDR3 is CSVEWGQGYGYTF. CDR3 nucleotides: TGCAGCGTTGAATGGGGTCAGGGCTATGGCTACACCTTC. The chain recombines TRBV29-1 with TRBJ1-2; a weak D match, TRBD1 (5 bases). The CDR3 has 13 amino acids. Germline CDR1 reads SQVTM; CDR2 reads ANQGSEA. Trimming took 2 bases from V and 4 from J, leaving 11 bases between them.

J is TRBJ2-7 and V is TRBV10-3; D possibly matches TRBD1 or TRBD2 (5 bases each). In germline, CDR1 is ENHRY, CDR2 SYGVKD. Trimming removed 0 bases at V and 1 base at J, with 10 bases between. CDR3 length equals 15 residues. The CDR3 DNA follows: TGTGCCATCAGTGAGTCTGCAGGGAGATCCTACGAGCAGTACTTC. As protein: CAISESAGRSYEQYF.

The J gene is TRBJ2-6, the V gene TRBV5-1; D unresolved. CDR1 and CDR2 (germline): SGHRS, YFSETQ. V gave up 1 base and J gave up 4 bases, with 12 bases separating them. The CDR3 contains 16 residues. CDR3 loop: CASSLRQLSGANVLTF. The CDR3 nucleotides are TGCGCCAGCAGCTTGCGGCAACTCTCGGGGGCCAACGTCCTGACTTTC.

The CDR3 DNA is TGCAGCGTCGCAGTAGCGGGAGCTCTTCTTTACGAGCAGTACTTC. Residues: CSVAVAGALLYEQYF. The chain joins TRBV29-1 to TRBJ2-7; the match to TRBD2 covers 9 bases. V lost 6 bases, J lost 4 bases, and 13 bases stayed unmatched. This CDR3 comprises 15 residues. The V gene's germline CDR1 is SQVTM and CDR2 ANQGSEA.

The chain is built from TRBV30 and TRBJ2-7; D remains ambiguous. V dropped 2 bases and J dropped 6 bases, with 17 bases sitting between them. The CDR3 totals 14 residues. Germline V gives CDR1 GTSNPN, CDR2 SVGIG (reference sequence). CDR3 nucleotides: TGTGCCTGGAGTTCCGAGACCCATGTGGGCGAGCAGTACTTC. Translation gives CAWSSETHVGEQYF.

Only a few counts were recorded for this clone. The chain carries TRBV2 and TRBJ1-5, with D uncertain. The CDR3 covers 14 residues. Trimming cost V 0 bases and J 6 bases, with 9 bases left between them. Germline values: CDR1 SNHLY, CDR2 FYNNEI. CDR3 DNA sequence: TGTGCCAGCAGTGAAGCGCGGAAGGGTCAGCCCCAGCATTTT. Its translation: CASSEARKGQPQHF.

V and J are TRBV6-5 and TRBJ1-1; D call uncertain. Trimming took off 6 bases at V and 6 bases at J, with 20 bases between the two ends. Germline V gene lookup returns CDR1 MNHEY and CDR2 SVGAGI. The CDR3 has 15 residues. The DNA of the CDR3 is TGTGCCAGCAGCCGCACGGCAGACCAAAGCGCTGAAGCTTTCTTT. Protein product: CASSRTADQSAEAFF.

The chain couples TRBV5-1 to TRBJ2-1; maybe TRBD1 (6 bases). V shed 2 bases and J shed 10 bases, with 13 bases lying between them. The CDR3 spans 13 residues. Germline V lookup: CDR1 SGHRS, CDR2 YFSETQ. As DNA, the CDR3 is TGCGCCAGCAGCTTCCCTCAGGGGCGAGAGCAGTTCTTC. Translation gives CASSFPQGREQFF. Full variable domain (outside the CDR3, taken from reference TRBV5-1 and TRBJ2-1): KAGVTQTPRYLIKTRGQQVTLSCSPISGHRSVSWYQQTPGQGLQFLFEYFSETQRNKGNFPGRFSGRQFSNSRSEMNVSTLELGDSALYLCASSFPQGREQFFGPGTRLTVL.

This chain links TRBV7-3 with TRBJ2-7; weak D call: TRBD1 (6 bases). V shed 5 bases and J shed 8 bases, with 19 bases lying between them. The CDR3 loop spans 14 amino acids. Germline values: CDR1 SGHTA, CDR2 FQGTGA. CDR3 sequence: CASSPLPGQGKQYF. CDR3 in DNA: TGTGCCAGCAGCCCGCTTCCGGGACAAGGAAAGCAGTACTTC. The full variable domain, rest sourced from reference TRBV7-3 and TRBJ2-7, is GAGVSQTPSNKVTEKGKYVELRCDPISGHTALYWYRQSLGQGPEFLIYFQGTGAADDSGLPNDRFFAVRPEGSVSTLKIQRTERGDSAVYLCASSPLPGQGKQYFGPGTRLTVT.

This clone was picked up a small number of times. The V and J genes are TRBV5-6 and TRBJ2-1; 7 positions agree with TRBD1. The trim removed 3 bases at V and 3 bases at J, leaving 6 bases unmatched. The length of the CDR3 is 15 residues. Germline V lookup: CDR1 SGHDT, CDR2 YYEEEE. The CDR3 sequence: CASSWKDRVYNEQFF. CDR3 coding DNA: TGTGCCAGCAGCTGGAAAGACAGGGTCTACAATGAGCAGTTCTTC.

In DNA, the CDR3 is TGTGCCAGCTCACCACCGGGACTAGCGGGGTACAATGAGCAGTTCTTC. This gives the protein CASSPPGLAGYNEQFF. This sequence joins TRBV18 and TRBJ2-1, with 13 bases matching TRBD2. Germline V gene sequence: CDR1 KGHSH, CDR2 LQKENI. The trim removed 0 bases at V and 4 bases at J, leaving 0 bases unmatched. CDR3 length: 16 amino acids.

The rearrangement joins TRBV29-1 to TRBJ1-2, with a possible D match to TRBD1 (5 bases). CDR3 length: 13 amino acids. Germline assignment: CDR1 SQVTM and CDR2 ANQGSEA. V dropped 4 bases and J dropped 8 bases, with 17 bases sitting between them. This chain's CDR3 is CSVGPNRLGGYTF. Here the CDR3 DNA reads TGCAGCGTTGGGCCAAACAGGCTCGGGGGCTACACCTTC.

This rearrangement joins TRBV11-2 to TRBJ2-5; no clear D gene. V lost 0 bases to trimming and J lost 4 bases, with 15 bases between them. This CDR3 region has 16 residues. Germline assignment: CDR1 SGHAT and CDR2 FQNNGV. The CDR3 sequence: CASSLEWTGFGETQYF. The CDR3 DNA reads as TGTGCCAGCAGCTTAGAATGGACCGGCTTCGGAGAGACCCAGTACTTC.

The rearrangement uses TRBV29-1 and TRBJ1-1, with D perhaps TRBD1 (5 bases). The CDR3 runs to 12 residues. Trimming stripped 3 bases from V and 4 bases from J, with 9 bases between. CDR1 is SQVTM and CDR2 is ANQGSEA in the germline V gene. In DNA, the CDR3 is TGCAGCGTTGATCAGGGCGGCACTGAAGCTTTCTTT. Translated: CSVDQGGTEAFF.

The rearrangement uses TRBV30 and TRBJ2-5; 10 nucleotides align to TRBD2. The CDR3 extends over 14 amino acids. Germline V gene data show CDR1 as GTSNPN and CDR2 as SVGIG (reference sequence). CDR3 in DNA: TGTGCTTTACGGACTAGCGGTTCCTCCGTTGGCCAGTACTTC. As protein: CALRTSGSSVGQYF.

As to this clone: The sample holds other DNA sequences that translate to the same CDR3. This chain links TRBV30 with TRBJ1-5, with unresolved D. In germline, CDR1 is GTSNPN, CDR2 SVGIG (reference sequence). The V end lost 1 base, the J end lost 4 bases, and 8 bases lay between the germline ends. This CDR3 is 13 amino acids long. Here the CDR3 reads CAWSGSGNQPQHF. The CDR3 coding sequence is TGTGCCTGGAGTGGAAGTGGTAATCAGCCCCAGCATTTT.

This chain joins TRBV30 and TRBJ1-5; 7 bases are shared with TRBD1. The V gene end was trimmed by 2 bases and the J gene end by 2 bases; junction bases not matched to a gene: 9. The CDR3 loop spans 16 amino acids. Germline V lookup: CDR1 GTSNPN, CDR2 SVGIG (reference sequence). CDR3 residues: CAWSRGQSRGNQPQHF. CDR3 coding DNA: TGTGCCTGGAGTAGGGGACAGAGTAGGGGCAATCAGCCCCAGCATTTT.

The chain couples TRBV28 to TRBJ1-5; D unclear. Germline V gene data show CDR1 as MDHEN and CDR2 as SYDVKM. Trimming shortened V by 5 bases and J by 4 bases, and 12 bases separated the two germline ends. CDR3 length: 14 residues. CDR3 protein: CASSPRRGNQPQHF. CDR3 in DNA: TGTGCCAGCAGTCCTCGACGGGGTAATCAGCCCCAGCATTTT.

This chain connects TRBV30 to TRBJ2-7, with 10 nucleotides matching TRBD2. In germline, CDR1 is GTSNPN, CDR2 SVGIG (reference sequence). This CDR3 has 14 amino acids. V shed 4 bases, J shed 3 bases, and the junction held 6 bases outside the gene matches. The CDR3 loop is CAWTKRTSGYEQYF. The CDR3 DNA reads as TGTGCCTGGACCAAACGGACTAGCGGCTACGAGCAGTACTTC.

This clone has a count of ten or more. V and J are TRBV7-9 and TRBJ2-3; D is perhaps TRBD1 or TRBD2 (5 bases each). The CDR3 has 17 residues. Trimming removed 5 bases at V and 5 bases at J, with 23 bases between. The germline V gene has CDR1 SEHNR and CDR2 FQNEAQ (reference sequence). The CDR3 coding sequence is TGTGCCAGCAGCAACCGGGGTAGGGGACCAAATAAAGATACGCAGTATTTT. Protein: CASSNRGRGPNKDTQYF.